The TCR beta chain under discussion was sequenced for a study of cytotoxic CD8 clonotypes in ibrutinib-treated CLL. Study background: The response samples were taken once patients had been treated for a median of about 12 months, range 6 to 36.

Germline CDR1 and CDR2: LNHDA and SQIVND (reference sequence). This CDR3 is built from 13 residues. Trimming at V came to 4 bases and at J to 8 bases, leaving 5 bases not matched to a gene. A note on this clone: Its target is unknown.

Study results and caveats: At baseline, clonality was higher than in age-matched healthy donors and correlated with CD8+ counts. A rise in clonality was seen at ibrutinib response, and a fall back toward baseline was seen at progression.

The planned depth of sequencing spanned 1 in 200,000 to 1 in 1 million T cells. Sequencing was performed with immunoSEQ multiplex PCR; in TCRdb, only in-frame clones are kept and a portion is missing. Found here are 90,000 to 100,000 clones, 78% of them singletons; the top ten hold about 32%. This receptor was identified in a human donor with chronic lymphocytic leukemia. The chain employs TRBV19 and TRBJ1-2; TRBD1 matches at 9 bases. The specimen was PBMCs, collected after 12 months of ibrutinib treatment. The DNA of the CDR3 is TGTGCCAGTAGTAGGGGACAGGGCGGAGGCTACACCTTC. It encodes CASSRGQGGGYTF.